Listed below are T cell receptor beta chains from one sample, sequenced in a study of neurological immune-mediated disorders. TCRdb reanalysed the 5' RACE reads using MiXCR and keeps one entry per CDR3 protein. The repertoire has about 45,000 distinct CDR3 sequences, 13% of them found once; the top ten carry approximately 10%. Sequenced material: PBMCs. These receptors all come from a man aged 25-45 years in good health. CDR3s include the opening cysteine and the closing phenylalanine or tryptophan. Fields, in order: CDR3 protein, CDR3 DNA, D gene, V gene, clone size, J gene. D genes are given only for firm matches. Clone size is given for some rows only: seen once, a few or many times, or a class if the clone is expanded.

CDR3 protein: CSARLAGGFYEQYF
CDR3 DNA: TGCAGTGCTAGACTAGCGGGAGGGTTCTACGAGCAGTACTTC
D gene: TRBD2
V gene: TRBV20-1
clone size: many
J gene: TRBJ2-7

CDR3 protein: CSASAQPEQFF
CDR3 DNA: TGCAGTGCTTCTGCACAACCTGAGCAGTTCTTC
D gene: NA
V gene: TRBV20-1
clone size: NA
J gene: TRBJ2-1

CDR3 protein: CATSRDPGLAAYEQYF
CDR3 DNA: TGTGCCACCAGCAGAGACCCGGGACTAGCGGCCTACGAGCAGTACTTC
D gene: TRBD2
V gene: TRBV15
clone size: many
J gene: TRBJ2-7

CDR3 protein: CAISISVSPYEQYF
CDR3 DNA: TGTGCCATCAGCATTTCTGTGAGCCCCTACGAGCAGTACTTC
D gene: NA
V gene: TRBV28
clone size: many
J gene: TRBJ2-7

CDR3 protein: CASSLLFALAGSGTGELFF
CDR3 DNA: TGCGCCAGCAGCCTTTTGTTTGCACTAGCGGGATCGGGCACCGGGGAGCTGTTTTTT
D gene: TRBD2
V gene: TRBV4-1
clone size: many
J gene: TRBJ2-2

CDR3 protein: CASSFWSAGGETQYF
CDR3 DNA: TGTGCCAGCAGCTTTTGGTCTGCGGGAGGAGAGACCCAGTACTTC
D gene: TRBD2
V gene: TRBV5-6
clone size: many
J gene: TRBJ2-5

CDR3 protein: CAWSVLAGPQETQYF
CDR3 DNA: TGTGCCTGGAGTGTTCTAGCGGGCCCACAAGAGACCCAGTACTTC
D gene: TRBD2
V gene: TRBV30
clone size: NA
J gene: TRBJ2-5

CDR3 protein: CATSSKTSGGYQETQYF
CDR3 DNA: TGTGCCACCAGCAGCAAAACTAGCGGGGGGTACCAAGAGACCCAGTACTTC
D gene: TRBD2
V gene: TRBV15
clone size: many
J gene: TRBJ2-5

CDR3 protein: CASSQDMRLSSYEQYF
CDR3 DNA: TGTGCCAGCAGCCAAGATATGAGACTCTCGTCCTACGAGCAGTACTTC
D gene: NA
V gene: TRBV3-1
clone size: many
J gene: TRBJ2-7

CDR3 protein: CASSLGDPGQGHQPQHF
CDR3 DNA: TGCGCCAGCAGCTTGGGGGATCCGGGACAGGGTCATCAGCCCCAGCATTTT
D gene: TRBD1
V gene: TRBV5-1
clone size: many
J gene: TRBJ1-5

CDR3 protein: CASSGDRGTGANVLTF
CDR3 DNA: TGTGCCAGCAGCGGAGACAGGGGGACTGGGGCCAACGTCCTGACTTTC
D gene: TRBD1
V gene: TRBV9
clone size: many
J gene: TRBJ2-6

CDR3 protein: CASSSGQGLHNEQFF
CDR3 DNA: TGTGCCAGCAGTTCCGGACAGGGGCTACACAATGAGCAGTTCTTC
D gene: TRBD1
V gene: TRBV27
clone size: many
J gene: TRBJ2-1

CDR3 protein: CAISGLAVTSTDTQYF
CDR3 DNA: TGTGCCATCAGTGGTTTGGCGGTGACTAGCACAGATACGCAGTATTTT
D gene: NA
V gene: TRBV10-3
clone size: few
J gene: TRBJ2-3

CDR3 protein: CASSKDSSAYNEQFF
CDR3 DNA: TGTGCCAGCAGTAAGGATTCTAGCGCCTACAATGAGCAGTTCTTC
D gene: NA
V gene: TRBV6-5
clone size: many
J gene: TRBJ2-1

CDR3 protein: CSAPGSSYTGELFF
CDR3 DNA: TGCAGTGCCCCGGGGAGTAGTTACACCGGGGAGCTGTTTTTT
D gene: NA
V gene: TRBV20-1
clone size: few
J gene: TRBJ2-2

CDR3 protein: CASSQQGGRYSGANVLTF
CDR3 DNA: TGCGCCAGCAGCCAGCAGGGGGGGAGGTACTCTGGGGCCAACGTCCTGACTTTC
D gene: NA
V gene: TRBV4-1
clone size: NA
J gene: TRBJ2-6

CDR3 protein: CASSPPKARGETQYF
CDR3 DNA: TGTGCCAGCAGCCCTCCGAAGGCGCGGGGAGAGACCCAGTACTTC
D gene: NA
V gene: TRBV12-3/TRBV12-4
clone size: many
J gene: TRBJ2-5

CDR3 protein: CAITNQGTLYGYTF
CDR3 DNA: TGTGCCATCACTAATCAGGGGACCCTCTATGGCTACACCTTC
D gene: NA
V gene: TRBV10-3
clone size: many
J gene: TRBJ1-2

CDR3 protein: CASSWGGTSGINEQFF
CDR3 DNA: TGTGCCAGCAGTTGGGGGGGGACTAGCGGAATCAATGAGCAGTTCTTC
D gene: TRBD2
V gene: TRBV28
clone size: many
J gene: TRBJ2-1

CDR3 protein: CASKSGRGYEQYF
CDR3 DNA: TGTGCCAGCAAGTCAGGCCGTGGCTACGAGCAGTACTTC
D gene: NA
V gene: TRBV6-5
clone size: few
J gene: TRBJ2-7

CDR3 protein: CASSLAYLGSLTDTQYF
CDR3 DNA: TGCGCCAGCAGCTTGGCCTATCTGGGTAGCCTCACAGATACGCAGTATTTT
D gene: NA
V gene: TRBV5-1
clone size: NA
J gene: TRBJ2-3

CDR3 protein: CASSLKVEGMNTEAFF
CDR3 DNA: TGTGCCAGCTCACTAAAGGTCGAGGGCATGAACACTGAAGCTTTCTTT
D gene: NA
V gene: TRBV18
clone size: NA
J gene: TRBJ1-1

CDR3 protein: CASSLKRDRGLGTGELFF
CDR3 DNA: TGCGCCAGCAGCTTGAAAAGGGACAGGGGGCTTGGAACCGGGGAGCTGTTTTTT
D gene: TRBD1
V gene: TRBV5-1
clone size: few
J gene: TRBJ2-2

CDR3 protein: CASSLGQGWNTQYF
CDR3 DNA: TGTGCCAGCAGCCTCGGACAGGGGTGGAATACGCAGTATTTT
D gene: TRBD1
V gene: TRBV7-2
clone size: many
J gene: TRBJ2-3

CDR3 protein: CSARRQNYNEQFF
CDR3 DNA: TGCAGCGCCCGCAGGCAGAACTACAATGAGCAGTTCTTC
D gene: NA
V gene: TRBV29-1
clone size: many
J gene: TRBJ2-1

CDR3 protein: CASTPQENYGYTF
CDR3 DNA: TGTGCCAGCACCCCACAGGAGAACTATGGCTACACCTTC
D gene: NA
V gene: TRBV2
clone size: many
J gene: TRBJ1-2

CDR3 protein: CASSLYQETQYF
CDR3 DNA: TGTGCCAGCAGCCTGTACCAAGAGACCCAGTACTTC
D gene: NA
V gene: TRBV7-2
clone size: many
J gene: TRBJ2-5

CDR3 protein: CASSNGQGSYNEQFF
CDR3 DNA: TGTGCCAGCAGCAATGGACAGGGCTCCTACAATGAGCAGTTCTTC
D gene: TRBD1
V gene: TRBV28
clone size: many
J gene: TRBJ2-1

CDR3 protein: CSVAGQVGSYEQYF
CDR3 DNA: TGCAGCGTTGCCGGCCAGGTAGGGTCCTACGAGCAGTACTTC
D gene: NA
V gene: TRBV29-1
clone size: many
J gene: TRBJ2-7

CDR3 protein: CASSALRASGEQYF
CDR3 DNA: TGTGCCAGCAGCGCCCTCAGGGCGTCTGGCGAGCAGTACTTC
D gene: NA
V gene: TRBV9
clone size: many
J gene: TRBJ2-7

CDR3 protein: CASSESKKVWDRTNQPQHF
CDR3 DNA: TGCGCCAGCAGTGAGTCGAAGAAGGTCTGGGACCGAACCAATCAGCCCCAGCATTTT
D gene: NA
V gene: TRBV10-2
clone size: many
J gene: TRBJ1-5

CDR3 protein: CASSLDTNTEAFF
CDR3 DNA: TGCGCCAGCAGCTTGGACACGAACACTGAAGCTTTCTTT
D gene: NA
V gene: TRBV5-1
clone size: medium-sized
J gene: TRBJ1-1

CDR3 protein: CATSTGTSGRTSYNEQFF
CDR3 DNA: TGTGCCACCAGCACTGGGACTAGCGGGAGGACCTCCTACAATGAGCAGTTCTTC
D gene: TRBD2
V gene: TRBV15
clone size: many
J gene: TRBJ2-1

CDR3 protein: CASSRQGGARGYNEQFF
CDR3 DNA: TGCGCCAGCAGCCGCCAGGGAGGTGCGCGGGGTTACAATGAGCAGTTCTTC
D gene: NA
V gene: TRBV5-1
clone size: medium-sized
J gene: TRBJ2-1

CDR3 protein: CASSWLIPERGAGVETQYF
CDR3 DNA: TGTGCCAGCAGCTGGCTTATTCCGGAGCGGGGGGCCGGCGTGGAGACCCAGTACTTC
D gene: TRBD2
V gene: TRBV7-2
clone size: many
J gene: TRBJ2-5

CDR3 protein: CSVESRVTEQFF
CDR3 DNA: TGCAGCGTTGAGAGTCGGGTCACTGAGCAGTTCTTC
D gene: NA
V gene: TRBV29-1
clone size: many
J gene: TRBJ2-1

CDR3 protein: CATSTPNRGVTGANVLTF
CDR3 DNA: TGTGCCACCAGCACTCCAAACAGGGGGGTAACTGGGGCCAACGTCCTGACTTTC
D gene: TRBD1
V gene: TRBV15
clone size: many
J gene: TRBJ2-6

CDR3 protein: CASSFSAGNSPLHF
CDR3 DNA: TGTGCCAGCAGTTTTTCGGCGGGGAATTCACCCCTCCACTTT
D gene: NA
V gene: TRBV12-3/TRBV12-4
clone size: many
J gene: TRBJ1-6

CDR3 protein: CASSSRTLPNNEQFF
CDR3 DNA: TGTGCCAGCAGCTCCAGGACCCTACCAAACAATGAGCAGTTCTTC
D gene: NA
V gene: TRBV5-6
clone size: many
J gene: TRBJ2-1

CDR3 protein: CASSIWGHNQPQHF
CDR3 DNA: TGTGCCAGTAGTATTTGGGGGCACAATCAGCCCCAGCATTTT
D gene: NA
V gene: TRBV19
clone size: many
J gene: TRBJ1-5

CDR3 protein: CASSLSAFSYEQYF
CDR3 DNA: TGTGCCAGCAGCTTATCCGCCTTCTCCTACGAGCAGTACTTC
D gene: NA
V gene: TRBV7-9
clone size: many
J gene: TRBJ2-7

CDR3 protein: CASSQDGEGPMNTEAVF
CDR3 DNA: TGTGCCAGCAGCCAAGACGGTGAGGGCCCCATGAACACTGAAGCTGTCTTT
D gene: NA
V gene: TRBV3-1
clone size: NA
J gene: TRBJ1-1

CDR3 protein: CASSTGSGTEAFF
CDR3 DNA: TGTGCCAGCAGCACCGGTTCCGGCACTGAAGCTTTCTTT
D gene: NA
V gene: TRBV12-3/TRBV12-4
clone size: NA
J gene: TRBJ1-1

CDR3 protein: CASSEQGVREKLFF
CDR3 DNA: TGTGCCAGCAGTGAACAGGGAGTGAGGGAAAAACTGTTTTTT
D gene: NA
V gene: TRBV6-1
clone size: NA
J gene: TRBJ1-4

CDR3 protein: CASSAIQGGQPQHF
CDR3 DNA: TGTGCCAGCAGTGCCATCCAGGGCGGTCAGCCCCAGCATTTT
D gene: NA
V gene: TRBV2
clone size: few
J gene: TRBJ1-5

CDR3 protein: CASSLWAGVHEQFF
CDR3 DNA: TGTGCCAGCAGCTTATGGGCGGGAGTACATGAGCAGTTCTTC
D gene: TRBD2
V gene: TRBV7-3
clone size: few
J gene: TRBJ2-1

CDR3 protein: CASSLTSGTQETQYF
CDR3 DNA: TGTGCCAGCAGCTTGACTAGCGGGACCCAAGAGACCCAGTACTTC
D gene: TRBD2
V gene: TRBV5-5
clone size: few
J gene: TRBJ2-5

CDR3 protein: CASSWTGSTDTQYF
CDR3 DNA: TGTGCCAGCAGTTGGACGGGCAGCACAGATACGCAGTATTTT
D gene: NA
V gene: TRBV28
clone size: many
J gene: TRBJ2-3

CDR3 protein: CASSFSSGGIGETQYF
CDR3 DNA: TGCGCCAGCAGCTTCTCATCAGGGGGAATAGGAGAGACCCAGTACTTC
D gene: TRBD1
V gene: TRBV5-1
clone size: many
J gene: TRBJ2-5

CDR3 protein: CASSPQAGKSYNEQFF
CDR3 DNA: TGTGCCAGCAGTCCTCAAGCGGGAAAGTCCTACAATGAGCAGTTCTTC
D gene: TRBD2
V gene: TRBV7-3
clone size: many
J gene: TRBJ2-1

CDR3 protein: CASSPRPGAGSEQYF
CDR3 DNA: TGTGCCAGCAGCCCCCGCCCGGGGGCCGGTAGCGAGCAGTACTTC
D gene: NA
V gene: TRBV7-2
clone size: many
J gene: TRBJ2-7

CDR3 protein: CSARESLESSYNEQFF
CDR3 DNA: TGCAGTGCTAGAGAGAGCCTGGAAAGCTCCTACAATGAGCAGTTCTTC
D gene: NA
V gene: TRBV20-1
clone size: many
J gene: TRBJ2-1

CDR3 protein: CTHDRANGYTF
CDR3 DNA: TGCACCCATGACAGGGCCAATGGCTACACCTTC
D gene: TRBD1
V gene: TRBV29-1
clone size: many
J gene: TRBJ1-2

CDR3 protein: CASLPQGPNTGELFF
CDR3 DNA: TGTGCCAGCCTCCCACAGGGGCCGAACACCGGGGAGCTGTTTTTT
D gene: TRBD1
V gene: TRBV10-3
clone size: many
J gene: TRBJ2-2

CDR3 protein: CASSVQVAEYNEQFF
CDR3 DNA: TGTGCCAGCAGTGTTCAGGTAGCGGAATACAATGAGCAGTTCTTC
D gene: NA
V gene: TRBV6-4
clone size: many
J gene: TRBJ2-1

CDR3 protein: CASSVQGANEQFF
CDR3 DNA: TGTGCCAGCAGTGTTCAGGGGGCGAATGAGCAGTTCTTC
D gene: TRBD1
V gene: TRBV6-4
clone size: many
J gene: TRBJ2-1

CDR3 protein: CSAGDAWGNQPQHF
CDR3 DNA: TGCAGTGCTGGGGACGCCTGGGGGAATCAGCCCCAGCATTTT
D gene: NA
V gene: TRBV20-1
clone size: many
J gene: TRBJ1-5

CDR3 protein: CASSLSSGTGQYGYTF
CDR3 DNA: TGTGCCAGCAGTTTATCCTCCGGGACAGGACAATATGGCTACACCTTC
D gene: TRBD1
V gene: TRBV27
clone size: NA
J gene: TRBJ1-2

CDR3 protein: CASSLSVGATGELFF
CDR3 DNA: TGTGCCAGCAGCCTCTCGGTAGGGGCCACCGGGGAGCTGTTTTTT
D gene: NA
V gene: TRBV12-3/TRBV12-4
clone size: many
J gene: TRBJ2-2